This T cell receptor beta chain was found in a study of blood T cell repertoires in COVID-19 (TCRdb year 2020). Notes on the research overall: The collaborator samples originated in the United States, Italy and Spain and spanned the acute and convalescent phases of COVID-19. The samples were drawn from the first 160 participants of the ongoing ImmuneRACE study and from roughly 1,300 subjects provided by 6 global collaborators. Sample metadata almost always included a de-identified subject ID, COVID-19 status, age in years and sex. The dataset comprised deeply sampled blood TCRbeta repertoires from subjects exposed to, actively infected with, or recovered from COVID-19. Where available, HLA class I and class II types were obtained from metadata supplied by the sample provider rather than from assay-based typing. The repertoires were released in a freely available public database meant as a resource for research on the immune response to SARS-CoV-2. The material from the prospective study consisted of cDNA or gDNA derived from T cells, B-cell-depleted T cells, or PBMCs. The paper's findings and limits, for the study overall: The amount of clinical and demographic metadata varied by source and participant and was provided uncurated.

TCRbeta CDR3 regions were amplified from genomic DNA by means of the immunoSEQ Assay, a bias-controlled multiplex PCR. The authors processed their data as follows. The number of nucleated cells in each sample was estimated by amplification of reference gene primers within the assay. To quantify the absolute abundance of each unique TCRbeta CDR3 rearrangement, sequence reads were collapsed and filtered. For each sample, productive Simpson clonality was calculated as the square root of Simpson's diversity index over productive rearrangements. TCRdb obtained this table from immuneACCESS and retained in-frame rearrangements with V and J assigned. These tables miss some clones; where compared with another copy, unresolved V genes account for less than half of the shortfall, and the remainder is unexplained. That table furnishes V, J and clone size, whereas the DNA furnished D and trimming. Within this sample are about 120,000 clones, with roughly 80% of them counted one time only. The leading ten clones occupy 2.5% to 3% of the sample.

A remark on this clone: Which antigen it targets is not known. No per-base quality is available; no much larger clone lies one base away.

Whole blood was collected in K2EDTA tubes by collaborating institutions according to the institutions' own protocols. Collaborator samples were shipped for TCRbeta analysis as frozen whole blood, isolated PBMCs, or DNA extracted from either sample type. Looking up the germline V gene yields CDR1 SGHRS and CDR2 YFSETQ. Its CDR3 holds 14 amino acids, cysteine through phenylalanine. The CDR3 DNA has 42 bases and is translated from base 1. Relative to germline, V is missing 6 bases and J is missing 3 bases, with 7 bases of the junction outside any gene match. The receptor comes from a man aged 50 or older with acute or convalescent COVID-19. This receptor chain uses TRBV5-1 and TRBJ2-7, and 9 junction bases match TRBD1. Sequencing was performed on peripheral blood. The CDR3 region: CASNPGQGHYEQYF. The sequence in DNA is TGCGCCAGCAATCCGGGACAGGGACACTACGAGCAGTACTTC.